The 29 T cell receptor beta chains listed next were all sequenced from one sample in a study of CD8 T cells in ankylosing spondylitis. Whole-study results and caveats: Seemingly characteristic of ankylosing spondylitis blood was a TCR beta motif consisting of roughly 8 highly homologous variants.

TCRdb re-called the 5' RACE reads with MiXCR, one entry per CDR3 protein. The sample has hundreds of thousands of distinct CDR3 sequences; roughly 10% are singletons. The antigens for these receptors are not known. Sequences were obtained from blood, either unsorted or a sorted T cell fraction (not recorded which). The receptors were gathered from a male donor with ankylosing spondylitis.

The rearrangement links TRBV10-3 to TRBJ2-4, with D unclear. Trimming cost V 8 bases and J 0 bases, with 11 bases left between them. CDR3 length equals 14 residues. The germline gives CDR1 ENHRY, CDR2 SYGVKD. CDR3 coding DNA: TGTGCCATCGGTGCATCGGGAGCCAAAAACATTCAGTACTTC. It yields the protein CAIGASGAKNIQYF.

There are a few counts of this clonotype. The genes are TRBV18 and TRBJ1-6; the match to TRBD1 covers 7 bases. The germline CDR1 and CDR2 sequences are KGHSH and LQKENI. CDR3 size: 15 residues. With 3 bases clipped from V and 5 bases from J, the junction kept 4 bases outside the gene matches. The CDR3 DNA reads as TGTGCCAGCTCACCGATAGGGACAGATAATTCACCCCTCCACTTT. It yields the protein CASSPIGTDNSPLHF.

This clonotype has more than one count but fewer than ten. Here the CDR3 DNA reads TGTGCCAGCAGTGATGAGGCAGATCAGCCCCAGCATTTT. This sequence encodes CASSDEADQPQHF. The chain combines TRBV2 with TRBJ1-5, with D unclear. Trimming cost V 3 bases and J 5 bases, with 8 bases left between them. This CDR3 is built from 13 residues. CDR1 SNHLY and CDR2 FYNNEI come from the germline V gene.

This chain connects TRBV20-1 to TRBJ1-2; 7 bases agree with TRBD1. V trimming: 5 bases; J trimming: 2 bases; junction bases outside the gene matches: 8. From germline, CDR1 is DFQATT and CDR2 SNEGSKA (reference sequence). CDR3 length: 14 residues. The chain's CDR3 is CSARTGTENYGYTF. CDR3 nucleotides: TGCAGTGCTCGAACCGGGACAGAAAACTATGGCTACACCTTC.

This clonotype was detected only a few times. The V and J genes are TRBV11-2 and TRBJ2-2; D call uncertain. V lost 2 bases and J 6 bases, leaving 7 bases between the germline ends. This CDR3 is built from 13 residues. CDR1 is SGHAT and CDR2 is FQNNGV in the germline V gene. CDR3 loop: CASSLIMAGELFF. The CDR3 DNA reads TGTGCCAGCAGCTTAATAATGGCCGGGGAGCTGTTTTTT.

This clonotype was seen ten or more times. CDR3 loop: CASSRGTSGGNEQFF. CDR3 in DNA: TGTGCCAGCAGCAGGGGGACTAGCGGGGGCAATGAGCAGTTCTTC. The chain carries TRBV9 and TRBJ2-1, with 14 positions matching TRBD2. V shed 4 bases, J shed 6 bases, and the junction held 3 bases outside the gene matches. Germline V gene data show CDR1 as SGDLS and CDR2 as YYNGEE. The CDR3 extends over 15 amino acids.

There are a few counts of this clonotype. The rearrangement joins TRBV5-6 to TRBJ2-7; D is perhaps TRBD1 (6 bases). This CDR3 has 15 amino acids. CDR1 is SGHDT, CDR2 YYEEEE, per germline. V lost 4 bases to trimming and J lost 3 bases, with 17 bases between them. The CDR3 DNA reads TGTGCCAGCAGCACACTCCGGACAGTGCTCTACGAGCAGTACTTC. It translates to CASSTLRTVLYEQYF.

The chain couples TRBV20-1 to TRBJ2-7; the D gene is possibly TRBD1 (5 bases). The germline gives CDR1 DFQATT, CDR2 SNEGSKA (reference sequence). Trimming shortened V by 7 bases and J by 3 bases, and 19 bases separated the two germline ends. The CDR3 length is 14 residues. In DNA form, the CDR3 reads TGCAGTGTTTATATAGGGGCCCGCGGCTACGAGCAGTACTTC. This gives the protein CSVYIGARGYEQYF.

This clonotype was found a few times. This chain uses TRBV5-8 with TRBJ1-1; D gene unclear. This CDR3 has 15 residues. Germline V gene lookup returns CDR1 SGHTS and CDR2 YDEGEE. Trimming cost V 0 bases and J 0 bases, with 9 bases left between them. DNA of the CDR3: TGTGCCAGCAGCTTGGGTCAGAACTTGAACACTGAAGCTTTCTTT. Its protein is CASSLGQNLNTEAFF.

This clonotype was detected a few times. The rearrangement joins TRBV10-3 to TRBJ2-2; 8 nucleotides line up with TRBD1. Germline V lookup: CDR1 ENHRY, CDR2 SYGVKD. The CDR3 is made up of 16 amino acids. The V gene end was trimmed by 5 bases and the J gene end by 3 bases; junction bases not matched to a gene: 8. The CDR3 here is CAISSDRGRDTGELFF. The CDR3 DNA follows: TGTGCCATCAGTTCCGACAGGGGCAGGGACACCGGGGAGCTGTTTTTT.

The chain carries TRBV6-2 or TRBV6-3 and TRBJ2-2, with 11 bases identical to TRBD1. CDR3 length equals 19 residues. After removal of 0 bases from V and 3 bases from J, the junction contained 9 bases not matched to a gene. The V gene's germline CDR1 is MNHEY and CDR2 SVGEGT. CDR3 loop: CASSYSLRDRGVDTGELFF. CDR3 DNA sequence: TGTGCCAGCAGTTACTCCCTCCGGGACAGGGGGGTCGACACCGGGGAGCTGTTTTTT.

The rearrangement links TRBV9 to TRBJ2-2, with 8 bases fitting TRBD2. J lost 4 bases, V lost 4 bases, and 9 bases had no gene match. CDR3 size: 16 residues. CDR1 and CDR2 (germline): SGDLS, YYNGEE. The CDR3 protein is CASSPLGRAITGELFF. In DNA form, the CDR3 reads TGTGCCAGCAGCCCTCTCGGGAGGGCCATCACCGGGGAGCTGTTTTTT.

This clonotype has more than one count but fewer than ten. The J gene is TRBJ1-2, the V gene TRBV25-1, with D possibly matching TRBD1 (6 bases). The CDR3 extends over 13 amino acids. The germline CDR1 and CDR2 sequences are MGHDK and SYGVNS. V was shortened by 8 bases and J by 4 bases, with 14 bases between the two germline ends. The CDR3 protein is CASAVGAGYGYTF. In DNA, the CDR3 is TGTGCCAGCGCCGTGGGGGCCGGCTATGGCTACACCTTC.

This clonotype has only a few counts. This sequence joins TRBV5-4 and TRBJ2-2; D not resolved. The CDR3 extends over 12 amino acids. Trimming removed 4 bases from V and 6 bases from J, with 7 bases in between. CDR1 and CDR2 from the germline V gene are SGHNT and YYREEE (reference sequence). CDR3 DNA sequence: TGTGCCAGCAGCCTACACCCCGGGGAGCTGTTTTTT. It specifies CASSLHPGELFF.

This clonotype has at least ten counts. The CDR3 loop is CASSSRAKGDTQYF. Here the CDR3 DNA reads TGCGCCAGCAGCTCGAGGGCTAAAGGAGATACGCAGTATTTT. The J gene is TRBJ2-3, the V gene TRBV5-1; D perhaps matches TRBD2 (5 bases). Germline CDR1 and CDR2: SGHRS and YFSETQ. The CDR3 contains 14 residues. The V end was cut by 3 bases, the J end by 5 bases, with 13 bases between.

This clonotype turned up a few times. V gene TRBV4-3 combines with J gene TRBJ2-7; D unclear. The CDR3 length is 15 residues. The V gene's germline CDR1 is LGHNA and CDR2 YSLEER. The germline V and J ends were trimmed by 4 bases and 2 bases, with 15 bases remaining between them. In nucleotides, the CDR3 is TGCGCCAGCAGCCGTTCGCCCGGGCAGACCTACGAGCAGTACTTC. The encoded protein is CASSRSPGQTYEQYF.

This chain joins TRBV20-1 and TRBJ2-7, with 7 nucleotides matching TRBD2. There are 15 residues in the CDR3. V trimming: 5 bases; J trimming: 4 bases; junction bases outside the gene matches: 14. Germline CDR1 reads DFQATT; CDR2 reads SNEGSKA (reference sequence). CDR3 DNA sequence: TGCAGTGCTGGAACTAGCGAGAAGAGATGGTACGAGCAGTACTTC. Protein product: CSAGTSEKRWYEQYF.

Many counts were recorded for this clonotype. This rearrangement joins TRBV20-1 to TRBJ2-5, with D unclear. Germline assignment: CDR1 DFQATT and CDR2 SNEGSKA (reference sequence). The CDR3 runs to 13 residues. Trimming removed 6 bases from V and 4 bases from J, with 15 bases in between. The CDR3 bases are TGCAGTGCCAAGTACTTAGGGCGAGAGACCCAGTACTTC. This sequence encodes CSAKYLGRETQYF.

In this sample, this clonotype turned up a few times. This chain joins TRBV29-1 and TRBJ2-3; D uncertain. V lost 4 bases and J lost 1, with 12 bases in between. The germline V gene has CDR1 SQVTM and CDR2 ANQGSEA. CDR3 size: 14 residues. The DNA of the CDR3 is TGCAGCGTTGTTCGGGTCGGCGGCACAGATACGCAGTATTTT. Its translation: CSVVRVGGTDTQYF.

The chain uses TRBV28 and TRBJ1-4, with 7 bases aligning to TRBD1. Trimming at V came to 4 bases and at J to 8 bases, leaving 10 bases not matched to a gene. Germline values: CDR1 MDHEN, CDR2 SYDVKM. The CDR3 is 15 residues long. The CDR3 nucleotides are TGTGCCAGCAGTTCCCCAACAGGGGCGGGCGAAAAACTGTTTTTT. Translation: CASSSPTGAGEKLFF. Looking up the rest from reference TRBV28 and TRBJ1-4 gives the full variable domain: DVKVTQSSRYLVKRTGEKVFLECVQDMDHENMFWYRQDPGLGLRLIYFSYDVKMKEKGDIPEGYSVSREKKERFSLILESASTNQTSMYLCASSSPTGAGEKLFFGSGTQLSVL.

This chain connects TRBV20-1 to TRBJ1-6; D is possibly TRBD1 (6 bases). Germline-derived CDR1 and CDR2 are DFQATT and SNEGSKA (reference sequence). V was shortened by 5 bases and J by 10 bases, with 21 bases between the two germline ends. The CDR3 is 15 residues long. As DNA, the CDR3 is TGCAGTGCTCGGAGAGTGGGGGGCGCGGGGTCACCCCTCCACTTT. Protein product: CSARRVGGAGSPLHF.

J is TRBJ2-7 and V is TRBV5-1; TRBD2 aligns across 7 bases. Trimming removed 1 base from V and 1 base from J; junction bases left unmatched: 8. Germline CDR1 is SGHRS and CDR2 is YFSETQ. The CDR3 runs 16 residues. CDR3 residues: CASSLFRWEGSYEQYF. CDR3 sequence (DNA): TGCGCCAGCAGCTTGTTTAGGTGGGAGGGGTCCTACGAGCAGTACTTC.

There are a few counts of this clonotype. The genes are TRBV6-5 and TRBJ2-2; 8 bases agree with TRBD2. With V trimmed by 3 bases and J by 1 base, 7 bases remained unmatched. Germline V gene data show CDR1 as MNHEY and CDR2 as SVGAGI. The CDR3 contains 17 residues. CDR3 coding DNA: TGTGCCAGCAGTTATAGTCGGGGGGGCTGGAACACCGGGGAGCTGTTTTTT. Translation: CASSYSRGGWNTGELFF.

This clonotype has a count of ten or more. This rearrangement joins TRBV24-1 to TRBJ2-1; possible D gene TRBD1, 6 bases. Germline V gene lookup returns CDR1 KGHDR and CDR2 SFDVKD. The CDR3 runs to 16 residues. V was clipped by 0 bases and J by 1 base, with 9 bases between them. DNA of the CDR3: TGTGCCACCAGTGATTTGCAAGGGGGATCCTACAATGAGCAGTTCTTC. It translates to CATSDLQGGSYNEQFF.

This clonotype was counted a few times. The chain links TRBV9 to TRBJ2-1; 9 nucleotides align to TRBD2. CDR1 is SGDLS and CDR2 is YYNGEE in the germline V gene. The CDR3 is 16 amino acids. V trimming: 3 bases; J trimming: 9 bases; junction bases outside the gene matches: 13. The CDR3: CASSGPFGGRAIEQFF. The CDR3 DNA follows: TGTGCCAGCAGCGGTCCCTTCGGCGGGAGGGCCATTGAGCAGTTCTTC.

This clonotype came up many times. The final CDR3 position lacks the conserved phenylalanine or tryptophan, pointing to a likely read error. It is unclear where the CDR3 begins or ends on the DNA, so no DNA is shown, and the CDR3 is as TCRdb lists it. The rearrangement uses TRBV29-1 and TRBJ2-1; the table's D call, TRBD2, has no DNA check behind it. The CDR3 spans 12 residues, counting both ends. Looked up from germline, CDR1 is SQVTM and CDR2 is ANQGSEA. CDR3: CSVEERGTKVAL.

In regard to this clonotype: The junction departs from the called germline gene at one end, perhaps through a read error. This sequence joins TRBV7-2 and TRBJ2-3; 8 nucleotides agree with TRBD1. The CDR3 consists of 16 residues. The germline V gene encodes CDR1 SGHTA and CDR2 FQGNSA. The CDR3 protein is CASSLAGAGGTATQYF. In DNA form, the CDR3 reads TGTGCCAGCAGCTTAGCGGGGGCAGGGGGCACAGCTACGCAGTATTTT.

The rearrangement uses TRBV7-2 and TRBJ2-7, with TRBD1 matching 7 bases. The V segment lost 3 bases and the J segment 0 bases; nucleotides outside the gene matches: 5. This CDR3 has 15 residues. The germline V gene encodes CDR1 SGHTA and CDR2 FQGNSA. The CDR3 spells CASSFVGTDSYEQYF. CDR3 DNA sequence: TGTGCCAGCAGCTTTGTCGGGACAGACTCCTACGAGCAGTACTTC.

CDR3 region: CASSLAGTGGSTDTQYF. The CDR3 nucleotides are TGCGCCAGCAGCTTGGCGGGGACAGGGGGAAGCACAGATACGCAGTATTTT. The V and J genes are TRBV5-1 and TRBJ2-3; TRBD1 aligns across 11 bases. Germline loops: CDR1 SGHRS, CDR2 YFSETQ. This CDR3 spans 17 amino acids. J lost 0 bases, V lost 0 bases, and 3 bases had no gene match.